This T cell receptor (beta chain) was identified during a study of T cell responses to AZD1222 COVID-19 vaccine. Study-wide points: Distributed over spike, vaccine-associated CD4 TCRs predominated at 160-218 and 743-854. The peak T cell response came first, and repertoires were sampled only after it.

This table comes from immunoSEQ multiplex PCR, and its TCRdb copy is limited to in-frame clones, with some not included. The sample comprises over 150,000 clones, about 88% of which are singletons, and roughly 2.9% rests with the top ten. A note on this clone: The antigen remains unidentified.

V lost 4 bases, J lost 8 bases, and 14 bases lay in between. CDR1 is MDHEN and CDR2 is SYDVKM in the germline V gene. The CDR3 is 13 amino acids. The chain joins TRBV28 to TRBJ1-2; D is ambiguous. This TCR derives from an adult in good health. Material: peripheral blood, obtained on day 0 of AZD1222 vaccination. The CDR3 DNA reads as TGTGCCAGCAGTTCCGGTGGGGTGGCGGGCTACACCTTC. This gives the protein CASSSGGVAGYTF.